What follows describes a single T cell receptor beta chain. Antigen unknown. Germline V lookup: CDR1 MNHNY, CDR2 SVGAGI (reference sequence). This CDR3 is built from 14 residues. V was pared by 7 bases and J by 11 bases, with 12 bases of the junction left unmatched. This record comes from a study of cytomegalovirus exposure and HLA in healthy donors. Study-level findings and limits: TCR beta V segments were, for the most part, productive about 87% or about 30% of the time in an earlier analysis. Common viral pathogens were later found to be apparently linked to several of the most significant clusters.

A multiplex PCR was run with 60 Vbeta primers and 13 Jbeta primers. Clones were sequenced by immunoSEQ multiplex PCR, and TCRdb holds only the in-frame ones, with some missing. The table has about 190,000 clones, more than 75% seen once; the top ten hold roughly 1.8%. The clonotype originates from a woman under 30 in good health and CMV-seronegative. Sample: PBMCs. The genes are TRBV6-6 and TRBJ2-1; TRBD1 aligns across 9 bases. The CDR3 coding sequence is TGTGCCAGCATTGCGGGACAGGGATATGGACAGCAGTTCTTC. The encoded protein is CASIAGQGYGQQFF.